The clone carrying this T cell receptor (beta chain) showed up just a few times. Its antigen is unidentified. With the Oncomine TCR Beta short-read assay, DNA from cultured CD4+ T cells was sequenced. TCRdb independently ran MiXCR on the PCR reads; one entry per CDR3 protein. The sample includes 10,000 to 15,000 distinct CDR3 sequences, less than 65% seen only once; the top ten take roughly an eighth. The data derive from a study of vaccination and CD4 T cells after COVID-19. Study-wide context: Blood was drawn a median about 75 days post second dose, range 14 to 241.

The germline CDR1 and CDR2 sequences are SGHTA and FQGNSA. The V end was cut by 0 bases, the J end by 6 bases, with 8 bases between. The CDR3 consists of 13 residues. As for treatment: approximately nine-day PBMC culture with coronavirus spike peptide pools or control peptides (ViraFEST assay). The gene calls are TRBV7-2 and TRBJ1-1; D is possibly TRBD1 (5 bases). The TCR was taken from a human donor who had recovered from COVID-19. The material sequenced was CD4+ T cells from blood, cultured in vitro. Here the CDR3 DNA reads TGTGCCAGCAGCTTAGCCAGGGAAGCTGAAGCTTTCTTT. Its translation: CASSLAREAEAFF.